This TCR beta chain was retrieved from a study of blood T cell repertoires in COVID-19. Study context: COVID-19 samples from acute and convalescent phases originated in the United States, Italy and Spain.

The table came from immunoSEQ multiplex PCR; TCRdb's copy has only in-frame clones and leaves some out. The sample lists tens of thousands of clones, less than 95% occurring once. Sequencing was carried out using peripheral blood. The sequence came from a human donor in a cohort sampled during active COVID-19.

CDR3: CASSDARGGGNSPLHF. CDR3 nucleotide sequence: TGTGCCAGCAGCGACGCCAGGGGAGGGGGTAATTCACCCCTCCACTTT. The chain employs TRBV5-4 and TRBJ1-6; perhaps TRBD1 as D (6 bases). The CDR3 totals 16 residues. Germline CDR1 is SGHNT and CDR2 is YYREEE (reference sequence). With 4 bases removed from V and 6 bases from J, the gap between germline ends came to 17 bases.